The next 22 T cell receptor beta chains were all read from a single sample in a study of vaccination and CD4 T cells after COVID-19. The study sequenced cultured CD4+ T cell DNA using the Oncomine TCR Beta short-read assay. TCRdb used MiXCR to reprocess the PCR reads, holding one entry per CDR3 protein. The table shows over 14,000 distinct CDR3 sequences, with approximately 48% occurring only once. Their antigen targets remain unknown. Treatment here: approximately nine-day PBMC culture with coronavirus spike peptide pools or control peptides (ViraFEST assay). Sequencing was done on a sample of CD4+ T cells from blood, cultured in vitro. The receptors here all came from a human donor who had recovered from COVID-19.

The chain carries TRBV10-1 and TRBJ2-4; TRBD2 aligns across 7 bases. CDR3 length: 13 amino acids. The ends lost 8 bases at V and 4 bases at J; junction bases unmatched: 5. The germline V gene has CDR1 WNHNN and CDR2 SYGVQD (reference sequence). As DNA, the CDR3 is TGCGCCAGCTCCGGGACTACTAAAAACATTCAGTACTTC. It yields the protein CASSGTTKNIQYF.

The chain employs TRBV29-1 and TRBJ2-2; tentatively, D is TRBD1 (6 bases). CDR3 size: 14 residues. Germline-derived CDR1 and CDR2 are SQVTM and ANQGSEA. V dropped 5 bases and J dropped 0 bases, with 10 bases sitting between them. CDR3 coding DNA: TGCAGCGTTCAGGACAGCTCGAACACCGGGGAGCTGTTTTTT. It encodes CSVQDSSNTGELFF.

This clonotype was recorded only once. The chain is built from TRBV10-2 and TRBJ1-1, with a possible D match to TRBD1 (6 bases). There are 14 residues in the CDR3. Trimming removed 2 bases from V and 5 bases from J, with 12 bases in between. Germline V gene lookup returns CDR1 WSHSY and CDR2 SAAADI. The CDR3 protein is CASSEVAGVTEAFF. CDR3 DNA sequence: TGCGCCAGCAGTGAGGTGGCAGGGGTAACTGAAGCTTTCTTT.

V gene TRBV7-2 combines with J gene TRBJ2-5; D is undetermined. Germline values: CDR1 SGHTA, CDR2 FQGNSA. This CDR3 comprises 15 residues. V dropped 4 bases and J dropped 2 bases, with 14 bases sitting between them. The CDR3 nucleotides read TGTGCCAGCAGCTCCGCCACGCGACTTCAAGAGACCCAGTACTTC. It translates to CASSSATRLQETQYF.

The CDR3 nucleotides are TGTGCCAGCAGTTACTCATTAGCAAGCGGGAGCTCCTACGAGCAGTACTTC. Translation gives CASSYSLASGSSYEQYF. V and J are TRBV6-5 and TRBJ2-7, with TRBD2 matching 8 bases. J lost 0 bases, V lost 0 bases, and 7 bases had no gene match. CDR1 and CDR2 from the germline V gene are MNHEY and SVGAGI. The CDR3 consists of 17 residues.

The rearrangement joins TRBV4-1 to TRBJ1-1; the D gene is possibly TRBD1 (5 bases). This CDR3 spans 15 amino acids. V lost 4 bases to trimming and J lost 3 bases, with 15 bases between them. Germline assignment: CDR1 MGHRA and CDR2 YSYEKL. The CDR3 sequence is CASSLRSWGDTEAFF. DNA of the CDR3: TGCGCCAGCAGCCTCAGATCGTGGGGCGACACTGAAGCTTTCTTT.

This clonotype was counted between two and nine times. A junction end diverges from the germline sequence, so it may reflect a read error. This chain joins TRBV30 and TRBJ2-3; D possibly corresponds to TRBD2 (6 bases). There are 14 residues in the CDR3. Germline assignment: CDR1 GTSNPN and CDR2 SVGIG (reference sequence). CDR3 sequence: CGGDERRSTDTQYF. The CDR3 DNA reads TGCGGCGGGGATGAGCGGAGGAGCACAGATACGCAGTATTTT. Complete variable domain (other parts from reference TRBV30 and TRBJ2-3): SQTIHQWPATLVQPVGSPLSLECTVEGTSNPNLYWYRQAAGRGLQLLFYSVGIGQISSEVPQNLSASRPQDRQFILSSKKLLLSDSGFYLCGGDERRSTDTQYFGPGTRLTVL.

This clonotype came up a few times. CDR3 residues: CASSRDFTGELFF. CDR3 DNA: TGTGCCAGCAGCCGGGACTTCACCGGGGAGCTGTTTTTT. This chain links TRBV7-3 with TRBJ2-2; D is perhaps TRBD2 (6 bases). The CDR3 is made up of 13 amino acids. V gave up 5 bases and J gave up 4 bases, with 8 bases separating them. Germline CDR1 reads SGHTA; CDR2 reads FQGTGA.

The chain carries TRBV6-1 and TRBJ1-1, with TRBD1 identical over 8 bases. V shed 5 bases, J shed 7 bases, and the junction held 3 bases outside the gene matches. Germline V CDR1 and CDR2: MNHNS, SASEGT. This CDR3 region has 12 residues. The chain's CDR3 is CASSQGAREAFF. As DNA, the CDR3 is TGTGCCAGCAGTCAGGGGGCCCGTGAAGCTTTCTTT.

V gene TRBV20-1 combines with J gene TRBJ1-5, with D perhaps matching TRBD1 (6 bases). Germline loops: CDR1 DFQATT, CDR2 SNEGSKA (reference sequence). The CDR3 runs 14 residues. The CDR3 nucleotides read TGCAGCGGAGTGGGGGGGCCCAGCAATCAGCCCCAGCATTTT. It yields the protein CSGVGGPSNQPQHF.

The chain carries TRBV29-1 and TRBJ2-5, with TRBD1 identical over 8 bases. V lost 4 bases, J lost 5 bases, and 12 bases stayed unmatched. The length of the CDR3 is 15 residues. Germline V gene sequence: CDR1 SQVTM, CDR2 ANQGSEA. The CDR3 protein is CSVGQTGAFGETQYF. The CDR3 DNA is TGCAGCGTTGGACAGACAGGGGCCTTTGGGGAGACCCAGTACTTC.

The chain joins TRBV12-5 to TRBJ1-5, with 11 nucleotides matching TRBD1. The germline V gene has CDR1 LGHNT and CDR2 FRNRAP. The CDR3 runs 13 residues. V lost 6 bases, J lost 7 bases, and 2 bases stayed unmatched. Here the CDR3 DNA reads TGTGCTAGTGGCTGGGACAGGGGGCAGCCCCAGCATTTT. Protein: CASGWDRGQPQHF.

V gene TRBV11-2 combines with J gene TRBJ2-2; 7 nucleotides match TRBD1. J lost 1 base, V lost 3 bases, and 8 bases had no gene match. In germline, CDR1 is SGHAT, CDR2 FQNNGV. The CDR3 has 17 residues. CDR3 amino acids: CASSLETGAVNTGELFF. The CDR3 coding sequence is TGTGCCAGCAGCTTGGAAACAGGGGCTGTGAACACCGGGGAGCTGTTTTTT.

The DNA for the CDR3 is TGTGCCAGCAGTCCCCGACCAGCGGGAGCTCACTGGGAGCAGTACTTC. Amino acids: CASSPRPAGAHWEQYF. The J gene is TRBJ2-7, the V gene TRBV6-1, with TRBD2 matching over 8 bases. In germline, CDR1 is MNHNS, CDR2 SASEGT. This CDR3 has 16 residues. J gave up 7 bases and V 5 bases, and 16 bases lay outside the gene matches.

This chain's CDR3 is CASSGTGFSPLHF. CDR3 nucleotides: TGTGCCAGCAGCGGGACAGGATTTTCACCCCTCCACTTT. This sequence joins TRBV3-1 and TRBJ1-6; 8 bases agree with TRBD1. CDR3 length equals 13 residues. CDR1 and CDR2 (germline): LGHDT, YNNKEL (reference sequence). V trimming: 5 bases; J trimming: 9 bases; junction bases outside the gene matches: 3. Combining the CDR3 with reference TRBV3-1 and TRBJ1-6 gives the whole variable domain DTAVSQTPKYLVTQMGNDKSIKCEQNLGHDTMYWYKQDSKKFLKIMFSYNNKELIINETVPNRFSPKSPDKAHLNLHINSLELGDSAVYFCASSGTGFSPLHFGNGTRLTVT.

The chain joins TRBV7-9 to TRBJ1-3, with TRBD1 identical over 7 bases. Germline assignment: CDR1 SEHNR and CDR2 FQNEAQ (reference sequence). The CDR3 has 16 residues. V trimming: 5 bases; J trimming: 0 bases; junction bases outside the gene matches: 7. CDR3 sequence (DNA): TGTGCCAGCAGCCCCCGGGACAGTTACTCTGGAAACACCATATATTTT. Protein product: CASSPRDSYSGNTIYF.

This clonotype rates as large. V and J are TRBV7-9 and TRBJ1-1; 9 nucleotides line up with TRBD1. J lost 10 bases, V lost 1 base, and 1 base had no gene match. The length of the CDR3 is 12 residues. Germline V gene data show CDR1 as SEHNR and CDR2 as FQNEAQ (reference sequence). CDR3 sequence (DNA): TGTGCCAGCAGCTTAGAGGGACAGGGAGCTTTCTTT. It encodes CASSLEGQGAFF.

The rearrangement links TRBV12-3 or TRBV12-4 to TRBJ1-4; 9 nucleotides align to TRBD1. V dropped 4 bases and J dropped 7; count of bases not matched to a gene: 7. CDR3 size: 15 residues. In DNA form, the CDR3 reads TGTGCCAGCAGTTCCCCACAGGGGGCTGGTGAAAAACTGTTTTTT. This translates into CASSSPQGAGEKLFF.

This clonotype was recorded a few times. The chain is built from TRBV20-1 and TRBJ2-1; TRBD2 aligns across 9 bases. The CDR3 contains 16 residues. Germline values: CDR1 DFQATT, CDR2 SNEGSKA (reference sequence). The trim removed 8 bases at V and 3 bases at J, leaving 14 bases unmatched. DNA for the CDR3: TGCAGTCCCGAGTCCCTAGCGGGAAGTGACTACAATGAGCAGTTCTTC. It yields the protein CSPESLAGSDYNEQFF.

The chain couples TRBV20-1 to TRBJ2-4; D may correspond to TRBD1 or TRBD2 (5 bases each). With 4 bases removed from V and 13 bases from J, the gap between germline ends came to 17 bases. CDR1 DFQATT and CDR2 SNEGSKA come from the germline V gene (reference sequence). The CDR3 has 12 residues. CDR3 coding DNA: TGCAGTGCTACCCCGGACATTACTAGGCAGTACTTC. This encodes CSATPDITRQYF.

This sequence joins TRBV11-2 and TRBJ2-5; no firm D call. Germline CDR1 is SGHAT and CDR2 is FQNNGV. The CDR3 is made up of 14 amino acids. Trimming left V 6 bases short and J 0 bases short, with 11 bases between. The CDR3 DNA follows: TGTGCCAGCAGGTTCACAGTGTACCAAGAGACCCAGTACTTC. Translation: CASRFTVYQETQYF.

This chain links TRBV7-9 with TRBJ1-2; D is unresolved. V lost 5 bases, J lost 8 bases, and 15 bases lay in between. This CDR3 is 13 amino acids long. Germline CDR1 reads SEHNR; CDR2 reads FQNEAQ (reference sequence). CDR3 residues: CASSTRDVYGYTF. The DNA of the CDR3 is TGTGCCAGCAGCACCAGAGATGTTTACGGCTACACCTTC.